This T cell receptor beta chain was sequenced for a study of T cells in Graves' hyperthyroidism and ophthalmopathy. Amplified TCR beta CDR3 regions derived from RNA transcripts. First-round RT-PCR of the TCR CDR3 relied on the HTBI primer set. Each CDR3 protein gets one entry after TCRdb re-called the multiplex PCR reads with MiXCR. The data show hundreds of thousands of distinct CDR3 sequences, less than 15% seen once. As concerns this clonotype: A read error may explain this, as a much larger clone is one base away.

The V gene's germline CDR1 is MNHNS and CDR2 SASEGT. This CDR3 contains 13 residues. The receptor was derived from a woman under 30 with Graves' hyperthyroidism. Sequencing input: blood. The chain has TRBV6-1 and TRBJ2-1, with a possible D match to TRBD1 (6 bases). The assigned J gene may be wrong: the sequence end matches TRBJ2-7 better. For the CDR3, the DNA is TGTGCCAGCAGGAGGACAGCAAACAATGAGCAGTACTTC. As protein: CASRRTANNEQYF.